The clone carrying this T cell receptor (beta chain) was seen ten or more times. This sample is drawn from a study of response to subunit inactivated influenza vaccine. Using its own MiXCR run on the RT-PCR reads, TCRdb lists one record per CDR3 protein. The data hold about 540,000 distinct CDR3 sequences, with 20% to 25% observed a single time. CDR3 length equals 15 residues. V lost 6 bases, J lost 5 bases, and 9 bases stayed unmatched. Germline CDR1 reads MNHEY; CDR2 reads SVGEGT. These records were also assigned to another study, of T cells expressing NK-cell markers. That study reports: Researchers built TCR beta cDNA using 5'RACE template switching with UMIs. Seven sequenced donors out of eight were HCMV-seropositive, one seronegative. Once again these clonotypes came out on top in the CD3+CD56-NKG2C+ fraction of several donors.

This clonotype was obtained from a man aged 45-65 years who received an inactivated influenza vaccine. Sequenced material: CD4+ T cells sorted from PBMCs, taken about 12 days after vaccination. The chain recombines TRBV6-2 or TRBV6-3 with TRBJ2-3, with 9 bases lining up with TRBD1. In nucleotides, the CDR3 is TGTGCCAGCAGGCCAGGGACAGGGTGGAGAGATACGCAGTATTTT. Encoded protein: CASRPGTGWRDTQYF.